This record concerns one T cell receptor (beta chain) sequence. Its antigen is currently not known. Base-call qualities are not available, and no considerably larger clone is one nucleotide away. To sequence the TCRbeta CDR3 region, genomic DNA was isolated from the sorted cells. The immunoSEQ Assay was used for sequencing of TCRbeta CDR3 regions. This immuneACCESS table, as held by TCRdb, lists in-frame sequences with V and J called but not all clones. Of the missing ones, under half trace to an unresolved V gene in checked studies; the others have no known cause. The sample table shows around 77,000 clones, and 65% to 90% are seen once. In total, the top ten clones hold 0.66% of the sample. Patients with autoimmune disease history or receiving systemic immunosuppression were excluded from the trial. Peripheral blood for TCR sequencing was drawn from every dose cohort at baseline, at cycle 4 day 1 and at cycle 7 day 1. Samples came from an open-label, multicenter, first-in-human phase I dose-escalation trial of ivuxolimab. Adults with locally advanced or metastatic melanoma, renal cell carcinoma, hepatocellular carcinoma or head and neck squamous cell carcinoma were enrolled in the trial. CD4+ and CD8+ T cells were sorted separately from peripheral blood before TCR sequencing.

V lost 0 bases and J lost 5 bases, and the count of bases not matched to a germline gene is 3. CDR1 and CDR2 were assigned from the germline V gene as ENHRY and SYGVKD. From the cysteine up to the phenylalanine, the CDR3 has a length of 15 residues. Here the CDR3 DNA is all that survives: 45 bases in frame from base 1. The data originate from a study of OX40 agonist ivuxolimab in advanced cancers. Some background on the complete study: Ivuxolimab, which targeted the costimulatory receptor OX40 (CD134), was an agonistic, fully human IgG2 monoclonal antibody. Intravenous ivuxolimab was administered to patients every 2 weeks at six dose levels: 0.01, 0.1, 0.3, 1.5, 3 and 10 mg/kg. Of the approximately 53 patients in dose escalation, 19 had hepatocellular carcinoma, about 15 had melanoma, 9 had renal cell carcinoma and 9 had head and neck cancer. A male proportion of 82.7% and a mean age of approximately 58 years, ranging from roughly 23 to 79, were recorded for the dose-escalation cohort. Patients were allowed to have had prior anti-PD-1, anti-PD-L1 or anti-CTLA-4 therapy, and around two fifths of the dose-escalation patients had been treated with checkpoint inhibitors. Partial responses occurred in three dose-escalation patients: two with cutaneous melanoma and one with hepatocellular carcinoma. The purpose of peripheral TCRbeta sequencing was to test whether ivuxolimab changed TCR sequence diversity and led to clonal T-cell expansion. The paper covers the monotherapy dose-escalation part of the phase I ivuxolimab trial, which included N ≈ 54 patients. Paper-wide results and their limitations: At doses of 0.1 to 3.0 mg/kg, clonal expansion of both CD4+ and CD8+ T cells in blood was seen between baseline and week 6. The antigen specificity of the clonally expanded peripheral T cells was not determined. Low levels of normalized T-cell clonal expansion were also seen in some nonresponding patients. In partial responders in the 0.1-3.0 mg/kg groups, normalized peripheral clonal expansion was found to be among the lowest, especially among CD8+ T cells. After ivuxolimab, CD8+ T cells had more expanded clones than CD4+ T cells on average.

Source: CD4+ or CD8+ T cells sorted from blood, taken in a trial of the OX40 agonist ivuxolimab. The chain joins TRBV10-3 to TRBJ1-5; a stretch of 8 junction bases matches TRBD1. This receptor was obtained from an adult with an advanced solid tumor such as melanoma, head and neck, liver or kidney cancer. The CDR3 reads CAISESDRGDQPQHF. In nucleotide form, the sequence is TGTGCCATCAGTGAGTCAGACAGGGGAGATCAGCCCCAGCATTTT.